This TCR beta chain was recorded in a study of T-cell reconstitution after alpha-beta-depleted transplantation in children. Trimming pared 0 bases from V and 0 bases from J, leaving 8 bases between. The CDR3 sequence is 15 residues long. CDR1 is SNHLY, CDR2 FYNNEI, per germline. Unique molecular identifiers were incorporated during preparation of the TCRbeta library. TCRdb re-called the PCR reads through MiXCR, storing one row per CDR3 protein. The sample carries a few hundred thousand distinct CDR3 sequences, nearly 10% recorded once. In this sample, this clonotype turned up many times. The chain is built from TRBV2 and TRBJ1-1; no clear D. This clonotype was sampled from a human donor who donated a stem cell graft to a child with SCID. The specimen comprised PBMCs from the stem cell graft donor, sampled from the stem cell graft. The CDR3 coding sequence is TGTGCCAGCAGTGAAGCTGAGCGGATGAACACTGAAGCTTTCTTT. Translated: CASSEAERMNTEAFF.